The clone carrying this T cell receptor beta chain was recorded at least ten times. As yet, its antigen is unknown. This sample stems from a study of T cells in Graves' hyperthyroidism and ophthalmopathy. These patients, aged 18 to 65, had recently diagnosed hyperthyroidism lasting under 2 months. From RNA transcripts, TCR beta CDR3 regions were amplified. The study used the HTBI primer set for a first-round RT-PCR of the TCR CDR3. TCRdb independently ran MiXCR on the multiplex PCR reads; one entry per CDR3 protein. The repertoire holds over 700,000 distinct CDR3 sequences, with under 20% as singletons. Findings and caveats of the study: The authors' 13 V-J model separated ophthalmopathy from stable hyperthyroidism. Before onset, by a median of 6.5 months, the model predicted ophthalmopathy. Most clonotypes expanded in thyroid above 0.001 were likewise present in blood.

Sample: blood. The receptor comes from a woman between 45 and 60 years old with Graves' hyperthyroidism that later progressed to Graves' ophthalmopathy.

The chain's CDR3 is CASSLGLAGGPETQYF. Here the CDR3 DNA reads TGTGCCAGCAGTCTCGGACTAGCGGGGGGGCCAGAGACCCAGTACTTC. The rearrangement uses TRBV2 and TRBJ2-5; 15 nucleotides line up with TRBD2. CDR3 length: 16 amino acids. Germline CDR1 and CDR2: SNHLY and FYNNEI. After removal of 5 bases from V and 4 bases from J, the junction contained 5 bases not matched to a gene. The whole variable domain, filled in from reference TRBV2 and TRBJ2-5, reads EPEVTQTPSHQVTQMGQEVILRCVPISNHLYFYWYRQILGQKVEFLVSFYNNEISEKSEIFDDQFSVERPDGSNFTLKIRSTKLEDSAMYFCASSLGLAGGPETQYFGPGTRLLVL.